What follows describes a single T cell receptor (beta chain). This clone was counted only a few times. Its antigen target is currently unknown. Base qualities are not at hand, and no much larger clone is one base apart. V loses 1 base of germline sequence and J loses 2 bases, and the interval between the two ends is 9 bases. The CDR3 runs 14 residues from the cysteine to the phenylalanine. Here the CDR3 DNA is all that survives: 42 bases in frame from base 1. The germline V gene (reference sequence) sets CDR1 to SGHKS and CDR2 to YYEKEE. The entry originates in a study of beta chain features in type 1 diabetes (dated by TCRdb to 2016 to 2019). Regarding the complete study: Mean age, gender distribution, total cell number and subset yield were not different between patients and healthy donors. Across all samples, 107,917,701 sorted cells were examined, and cell number per subset correlated strongly with RNA yield. In the study, TCRB repertoires of sorted circulating CD4+ T cell subsets from recently diagnosed type 1 diabetes patients were compared with those of matched healthy donors. Whereas all 30 or so donors provided naive and central memory subsets, regulatory and stem cell-like memory subsets were isolated from just 8 patients and roughly 8 healthy donors. What the research found in general, with its limitations: Fewer insertions and more nucleotide deletions at VDJ recombination sites were observed in patients with type 1 diabetes, implying thymic rearrangement abnormalities. Shorter templates might be favored by PCR, yet because patient and control samples were amplified and corrected together, any such skew would affect both groups equally. HLA sub-analyses involved small numbers of individuals, so any influence of HLA type on TCRB rearrangement remained unresolved. Type 1 diabetes patients showed a moderate but significant shortening of TCRB CDR3 length in all four CD4+ subsets. Naive, central memory and regulatory TCRB repertoires appeared more similar among patients than among healthy donors. Sequencing cDNA rather than genomic DNA could over-represent highly expressing activated cells, although activation and CD3 levels did not differ between groups.

Each donor gave one peripheral blood draw, averaging approximately 120 mL, which was collected into heparinised tubes. A BD FACSAria II was used to sort naive, central memory, regulatory and stem cell-like memory CD4+ T cells with a panel that included CD45RO, CCR7, CD25, CD127, CD95 and CD27. All sorted populations exceeded 95% purity. PBMCs were isolated right away by Lymphoprep density gradient centrifugation and were stained directly, without culture. To minimize batch effects, samples were stained and sorted in pairs, one healthy donor with one patient per experiment. The High Capacity cDNA Reverse Transcription Kit was used to reverse transcribe all of the isolated RNA, meaning that expressed TCRB transcripts were what got sequenced. Naive, central memory and regulatory T cell samples underwent deep immunoSEQ sequencing, averaging about 3.57 million total reads per sample. Sorted cells were lysed in RLT buffer and RNA was extracted with DNase-treated RNeasy Micro or Mini kits, depending on cell number. To prevent cross-contamination, each cell subset was processed individually, whereas patient and healthy donor samples were processed jointly. TCRB sequences were amplified from cDNA with the immunoSEQ multiplex PCR, producing 87-bp fragments spanning the CDR3 region. Sequencing of the amplicons was performed on the Illumina HiSeq platform. Concerning the study's data processing: PCR bias was computationally corrected using synthetic template baselines, reads within Hamming distance 2 were collapsed, and singletons that could not be merged were discarded. Reads were aligned against IMGT so that V, D and J genes, CDR3 length and insertions or deletions at six rearrangement sites could be assigned. Clonotype counts were normalized to sorted cell number within each subset before computing true diversity and Gini coefficients with the tcR R package. The overlap coefficient, calculated on TCRB nucleotide sequences, was used to quantify repertoire sharing. Out-of-frame TCRB sequences from naive cells were analyzed as a proxy for the pre-selection repertoire. TCRdb provides this immuneACCESS table in a form limited to in-frame rearrangements. Some clones are lacking; in checked studies, under half of them reflect an unresolved V gene, and why the rest are absent is not known. D and trimming come from the DNA, and the V and J calls and clone size come from that table. Across this sample there are fewer than 350,000 clones, with 15% to 20% seen only once. The top ten constitute 0.035% to 0.055% of the sample.

This clonotype originated in a woman younger than 30 in good health. Sequenced sample: naive CD4+ T cells from blood. The sample's cell subset or site label is to be understood as: true naive CD4+ T cells. The V gene is TRBV5-5 and the J gene is TRBJ1-1, with the D gene not confidently named. The bases are TGTGCCAGCAGCTTGAACAGTCTCAACACTGAAGCTTTCTTT. It codes for CASSLNSLNTEAFF.